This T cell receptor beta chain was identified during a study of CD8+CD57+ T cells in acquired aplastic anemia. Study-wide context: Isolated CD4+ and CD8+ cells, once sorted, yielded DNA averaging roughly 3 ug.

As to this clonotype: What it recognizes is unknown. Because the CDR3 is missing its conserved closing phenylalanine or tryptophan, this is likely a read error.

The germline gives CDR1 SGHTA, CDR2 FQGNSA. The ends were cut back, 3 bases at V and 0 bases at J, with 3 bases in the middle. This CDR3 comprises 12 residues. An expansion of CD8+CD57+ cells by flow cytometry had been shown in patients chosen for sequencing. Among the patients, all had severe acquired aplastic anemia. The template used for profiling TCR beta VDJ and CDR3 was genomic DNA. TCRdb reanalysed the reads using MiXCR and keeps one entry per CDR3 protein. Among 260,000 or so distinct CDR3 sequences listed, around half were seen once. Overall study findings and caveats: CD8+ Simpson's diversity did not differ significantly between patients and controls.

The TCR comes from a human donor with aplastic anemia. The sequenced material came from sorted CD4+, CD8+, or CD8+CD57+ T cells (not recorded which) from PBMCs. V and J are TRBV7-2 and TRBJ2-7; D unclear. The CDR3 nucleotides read TGTGCCAGCAGCTTGAGCTCCTACGAGCAGTACCTC. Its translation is CASSLSSYEQYL.